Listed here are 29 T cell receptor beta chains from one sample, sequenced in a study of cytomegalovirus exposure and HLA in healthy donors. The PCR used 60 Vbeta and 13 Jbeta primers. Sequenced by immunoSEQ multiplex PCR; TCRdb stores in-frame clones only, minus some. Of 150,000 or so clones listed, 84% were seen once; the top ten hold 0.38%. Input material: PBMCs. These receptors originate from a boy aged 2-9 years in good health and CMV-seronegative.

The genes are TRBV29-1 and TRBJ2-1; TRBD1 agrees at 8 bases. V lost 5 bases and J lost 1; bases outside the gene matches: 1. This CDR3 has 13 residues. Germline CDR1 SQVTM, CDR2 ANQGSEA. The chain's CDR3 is CSVTGGSYNEQFF. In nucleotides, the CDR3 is TGCAGCGTTACAGGGGGTTCCTACAATGAGCAGTTCTTC.

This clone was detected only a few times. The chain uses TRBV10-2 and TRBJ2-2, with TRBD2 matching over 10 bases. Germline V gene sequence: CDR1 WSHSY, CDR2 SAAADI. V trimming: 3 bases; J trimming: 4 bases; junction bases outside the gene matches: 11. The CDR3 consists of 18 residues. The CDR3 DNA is TGCGCCAGCAGTGACCTCTTACTAGCGGGACAACCCACCGGGGAGCTGTTTTTT. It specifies CASSDLLLAGQPTGELFF.

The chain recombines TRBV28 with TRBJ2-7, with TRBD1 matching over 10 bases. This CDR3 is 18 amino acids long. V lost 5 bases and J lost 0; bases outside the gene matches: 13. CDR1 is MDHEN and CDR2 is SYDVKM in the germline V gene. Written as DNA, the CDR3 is TGTGCCAGCAGTATCCCCCGACAGGGGGCGAGGAGCTCCTACGAGCAGTACTTC. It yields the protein CASSIPRQGARSSYEQYF.

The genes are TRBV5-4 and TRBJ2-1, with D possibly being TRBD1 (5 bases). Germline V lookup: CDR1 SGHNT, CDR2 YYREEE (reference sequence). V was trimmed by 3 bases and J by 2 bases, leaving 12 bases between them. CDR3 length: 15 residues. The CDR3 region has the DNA TGTGCCAGCAGCTACCTCAGGGAAACCTACAATGAGCAGTTCTTC. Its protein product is CASSYLRETYNEQFF. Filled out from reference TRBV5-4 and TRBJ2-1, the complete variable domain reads ETGVTQSPTHLIKTRGQQVTLRCSSQSGHNTVSWYQQALGQGPQFIFQYYREEENGRGNFPPRFSGLQFPNYSSELNVNALELDDSALYLCASSYLRETYNEQFFGPGTRLTVL.

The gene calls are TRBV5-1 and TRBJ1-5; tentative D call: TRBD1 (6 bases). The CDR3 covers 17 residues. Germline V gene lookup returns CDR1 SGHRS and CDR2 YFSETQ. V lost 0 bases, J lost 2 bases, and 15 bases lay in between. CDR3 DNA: TGCGCCAGCAGCTTGGAGCCCGGGACATCGGGCAATCAGCCCCAGCATTTT. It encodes CASSLEPGTSGNQPQHF.

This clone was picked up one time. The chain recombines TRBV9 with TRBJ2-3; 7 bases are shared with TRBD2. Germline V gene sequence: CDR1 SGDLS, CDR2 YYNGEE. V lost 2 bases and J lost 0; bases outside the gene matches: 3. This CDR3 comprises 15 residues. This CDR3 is CASSVLAASTDTQYF. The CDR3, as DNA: TGTGCCAGCAGCGTCCTAGCGGCTAGCACAGATACGCAGTATTTT.

Here the CDR3 reads CASKRTGGQDTQYF. In nucleotides, the CDR3 is TGTGCCAGCAAACGGACAGGGGGCCAGGATACGCAGTATTTT. The chain joins TRBV6-5 to TRBJ2-3; 11 bases align to TRBD1. The CDR3 loop spans 14 amino acids. V shed 7 bases, J shed 6 bases, and the junction held 6 bases outside the gene matches. Looked up from germline, CDR1 is MNHEY and CDR2 is SVGAGI.

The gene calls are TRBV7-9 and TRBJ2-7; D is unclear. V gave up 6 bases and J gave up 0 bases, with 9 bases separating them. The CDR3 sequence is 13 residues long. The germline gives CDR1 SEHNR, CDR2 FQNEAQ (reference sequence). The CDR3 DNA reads TGTGCCAGCAGGAATGACAACTCCTACGAGCAGTACTTC. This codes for CASRNDNSYEQYF. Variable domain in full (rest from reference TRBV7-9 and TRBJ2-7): DTGVSQNPRHKITKRGQNVTFRCDPISEHNRLYWYRQTLGQGPEFLTYFQNEAQLEKSRLLSDRFSAERPKGSFSTLEIQRTEQGDSAMYLCASRNDNSYEQYFGPGTRLTVT.

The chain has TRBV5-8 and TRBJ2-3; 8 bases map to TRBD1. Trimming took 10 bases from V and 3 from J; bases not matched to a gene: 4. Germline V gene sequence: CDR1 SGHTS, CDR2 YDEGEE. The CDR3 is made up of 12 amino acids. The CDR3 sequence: CAAGGFTDTQYF. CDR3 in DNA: TGTGCCGCAGGGGGCTTTACAGATACGCAGTATTTT.

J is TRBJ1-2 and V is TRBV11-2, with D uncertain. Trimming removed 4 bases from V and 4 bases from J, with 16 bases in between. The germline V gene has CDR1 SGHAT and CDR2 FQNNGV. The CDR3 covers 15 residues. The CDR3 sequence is CASSWLIGVPYGYTF. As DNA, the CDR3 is TGTGCCAGCAGCTGGTTAATCGGGGTGCCCTATGGCTACACCTTC.

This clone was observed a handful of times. In DNA form, the CDR3 reads TGTGCCTGGAGTGTACGAGGGAATGAAAAACTGTTTTTT. It codes for CAWSVRGNEKLFF. The genes are TRBV30 and TRBJ1-4; D gene ambiguous. This CDR3 is 13 amino acids long. V lost 0 bases and J 5 bases, leaving 7 bases between the germline ends. Germline CDR1 reads GTSNPN; CDR2 reads SVGIG (reference sequence).

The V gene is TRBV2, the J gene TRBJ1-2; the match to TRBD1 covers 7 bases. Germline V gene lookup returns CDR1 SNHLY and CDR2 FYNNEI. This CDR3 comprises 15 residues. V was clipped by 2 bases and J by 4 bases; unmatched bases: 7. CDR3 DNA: TGTGCCAGCAGTGAACCGGGACAGAGACTCTATGGCTACACCTTC. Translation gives CASSEPGQRLYGYTF.

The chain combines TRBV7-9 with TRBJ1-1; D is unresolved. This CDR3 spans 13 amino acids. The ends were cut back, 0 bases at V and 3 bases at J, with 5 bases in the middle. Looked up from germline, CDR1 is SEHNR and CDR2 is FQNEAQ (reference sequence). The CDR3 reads CASSLAEYTEAFF. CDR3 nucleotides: TGTGCCAGCAGCTTAGCGGAGTACACTGAAGCTTTCTTT. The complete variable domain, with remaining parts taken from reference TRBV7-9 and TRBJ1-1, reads DTGVSQNPRHKITKRGQNVTFRCDPISEHNRLYWYRQTLGQGPEFLTYFQNEAQLEKSRLLSDRFSAERPKGSFSTLEIQRTEQGDSAMYLCASSLAEYTEAFFGQGTRLTVV.

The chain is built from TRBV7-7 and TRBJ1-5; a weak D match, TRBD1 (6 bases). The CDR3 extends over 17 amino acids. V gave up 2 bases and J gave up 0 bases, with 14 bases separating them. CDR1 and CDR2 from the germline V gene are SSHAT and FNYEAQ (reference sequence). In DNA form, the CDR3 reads TGTGCCAGCAGCTTAAGACAGGCTGCTTATAGCAATCAGCCCCAGCATTTT. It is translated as CASSLRQAAYSNQPQHF.

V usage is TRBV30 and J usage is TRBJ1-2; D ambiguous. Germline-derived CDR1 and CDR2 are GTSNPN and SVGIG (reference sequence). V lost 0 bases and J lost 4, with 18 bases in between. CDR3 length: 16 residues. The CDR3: CAWSVPGYRNIYGYTF. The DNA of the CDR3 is TGTGCCTGGAGTGTACCGGGGTATCGTAATATCTATGGCTACACCTTC.

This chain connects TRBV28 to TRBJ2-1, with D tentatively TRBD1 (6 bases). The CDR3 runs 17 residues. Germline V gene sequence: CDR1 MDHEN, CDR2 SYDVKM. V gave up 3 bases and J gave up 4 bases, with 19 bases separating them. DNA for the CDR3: TGTGCCAGCAGTTTTTGGGTAACTAGGGACATTTACAATGAGCAGTTCTTC. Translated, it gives CASSFWVTRDIYNEQFF.

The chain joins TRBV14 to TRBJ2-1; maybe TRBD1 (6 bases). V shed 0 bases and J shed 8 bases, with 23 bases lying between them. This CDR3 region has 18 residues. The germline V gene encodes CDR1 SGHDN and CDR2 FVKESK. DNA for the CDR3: TGTGCCAGCAGCCAAGATCAGATAGCTCTAAATCAGGGGCATGAGCAGTTCTTC. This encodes CASSQDQIALNQGHEQFF.

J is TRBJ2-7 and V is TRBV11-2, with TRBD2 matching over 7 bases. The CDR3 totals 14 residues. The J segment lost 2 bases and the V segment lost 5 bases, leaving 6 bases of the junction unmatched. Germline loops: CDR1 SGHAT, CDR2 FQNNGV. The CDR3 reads CASSVSGVPYEQYF. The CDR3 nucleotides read TGTGCCAGCAGCGTCAGCGGGGTGCCCTACGAGCAGTACTTC.

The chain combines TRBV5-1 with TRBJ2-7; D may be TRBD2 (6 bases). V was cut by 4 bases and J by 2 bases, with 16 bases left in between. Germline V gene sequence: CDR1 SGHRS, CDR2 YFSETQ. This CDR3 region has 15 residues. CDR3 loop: CASSPSGLRPYEQYF. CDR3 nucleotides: TGCGCCAGCAGCCCCTCGGGACTCCGCCCCTACGAGCAGTACTTC.

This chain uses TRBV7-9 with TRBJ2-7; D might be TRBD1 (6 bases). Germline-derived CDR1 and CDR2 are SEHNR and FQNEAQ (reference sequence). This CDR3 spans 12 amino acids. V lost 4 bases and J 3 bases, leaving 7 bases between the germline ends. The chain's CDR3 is CASSSTGYEQYF. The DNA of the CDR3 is TGTGCCAGCAGCTCGACAGGCTACGAGCAGTACTTC. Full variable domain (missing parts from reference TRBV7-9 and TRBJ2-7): DTGVSQNPRHKITKRGQNVTFRCDPISEHNRLYWYRQTLGQGPEFLTYFQNEAQLEKSRLLSDRFSAERPKGSFSTLEIQRTEQGDSAMYLCASSSTGYEQYFGPGTRLTVT.

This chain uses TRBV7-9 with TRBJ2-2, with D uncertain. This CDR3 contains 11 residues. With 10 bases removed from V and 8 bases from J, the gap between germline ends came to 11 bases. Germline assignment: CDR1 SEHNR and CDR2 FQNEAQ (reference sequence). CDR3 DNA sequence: TGTGCCACTCCACCGAGGGGGGAGCTGTTTTTT. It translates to CATPPRGELFF.

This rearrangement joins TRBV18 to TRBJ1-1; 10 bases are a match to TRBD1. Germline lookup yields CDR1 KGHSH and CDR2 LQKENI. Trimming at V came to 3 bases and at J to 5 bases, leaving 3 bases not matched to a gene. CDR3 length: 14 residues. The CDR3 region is CASSPGTGVTEAFF. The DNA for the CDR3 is TGTGCCAGCTCACCGGGGACAGGGGTTACTGAAGCTTTCTTT.

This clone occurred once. The CDR3 sequence is CASSILTRGSYEQYF. The CDR3 DNA reads TGTGCCAGCAGCATCTTGACTAGGGGCTCCTACGAGCAGTACTTC. The rearrangement uses TRBV5-6 and TRBJ2-5; tentatively, D is TRBD2 (6 bases). The J call may be in error: the DNA end matches TRBJ2-7 better. CDR1 and CDR2 (germline): SGHDT, YYEEEE. This CDR3 is built from 15 residues.

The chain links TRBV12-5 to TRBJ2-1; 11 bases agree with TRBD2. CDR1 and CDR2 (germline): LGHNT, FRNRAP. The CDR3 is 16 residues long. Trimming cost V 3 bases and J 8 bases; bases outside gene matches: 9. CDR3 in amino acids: CASGFLSGRAGDEQFF. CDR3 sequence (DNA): TGTGCTAGTGGTTTCCTTAGCGGGAGGGCCGGGGATGAGCAGTTCTTC.

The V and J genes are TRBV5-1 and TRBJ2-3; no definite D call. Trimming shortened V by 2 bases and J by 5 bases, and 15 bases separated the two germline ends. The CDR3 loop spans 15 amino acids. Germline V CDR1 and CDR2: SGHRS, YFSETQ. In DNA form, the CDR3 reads TGCGCCAGCAGCTTATCCAACCAGGCAAGAGATACGCAGTATTTT. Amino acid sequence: CASSLSNQARDTQYF.

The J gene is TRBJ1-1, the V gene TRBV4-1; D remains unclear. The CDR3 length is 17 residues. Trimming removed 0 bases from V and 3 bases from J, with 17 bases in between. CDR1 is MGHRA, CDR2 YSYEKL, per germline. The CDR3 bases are TGCGCCAGCAGCCAAGAATCAGCTGTACGGCGGGACACTGAAGCTTTCTTT. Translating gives CASSQESAVRRDTEAFF.

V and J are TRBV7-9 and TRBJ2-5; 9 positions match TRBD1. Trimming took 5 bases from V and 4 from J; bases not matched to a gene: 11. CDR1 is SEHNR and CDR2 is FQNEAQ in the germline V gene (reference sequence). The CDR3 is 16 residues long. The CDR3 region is CASSPPGQGNIETQYF. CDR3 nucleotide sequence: TGTGCCAGCAGCCCCCCCGGACAGGGGAATATAGAGACCCAGTACTTC.

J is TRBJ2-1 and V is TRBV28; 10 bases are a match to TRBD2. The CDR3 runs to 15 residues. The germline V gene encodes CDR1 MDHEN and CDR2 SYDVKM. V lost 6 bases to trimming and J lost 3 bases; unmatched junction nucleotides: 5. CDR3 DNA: TGTGCCAGCAGCGCCGGGACTAGCGTCTACAATGAGCAGTTCTTC. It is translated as CASSAGTSVYNEQFF.

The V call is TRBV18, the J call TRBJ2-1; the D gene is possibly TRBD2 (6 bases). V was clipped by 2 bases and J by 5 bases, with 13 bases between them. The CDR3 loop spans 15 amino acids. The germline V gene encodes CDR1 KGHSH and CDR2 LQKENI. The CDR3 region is CASSPSGSSHNEQFF. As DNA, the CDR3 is TGTGCCAGCTCACCATCCGGGAGCAGCCACAATGAGCAGTTCTTC.